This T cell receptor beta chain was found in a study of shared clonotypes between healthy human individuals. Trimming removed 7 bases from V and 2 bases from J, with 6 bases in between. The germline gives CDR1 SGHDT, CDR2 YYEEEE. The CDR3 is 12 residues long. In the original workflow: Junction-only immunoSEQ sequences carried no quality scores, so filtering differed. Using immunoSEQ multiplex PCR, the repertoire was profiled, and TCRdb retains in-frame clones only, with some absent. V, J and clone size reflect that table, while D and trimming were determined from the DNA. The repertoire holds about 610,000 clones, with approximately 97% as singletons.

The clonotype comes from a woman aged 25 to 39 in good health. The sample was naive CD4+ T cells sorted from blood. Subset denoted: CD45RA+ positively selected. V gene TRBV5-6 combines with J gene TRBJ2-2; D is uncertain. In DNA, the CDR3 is TGTGCCAGCGCCTACAACACCGGGGAGCTGTTTTTT. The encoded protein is CASAYNTGELFF.